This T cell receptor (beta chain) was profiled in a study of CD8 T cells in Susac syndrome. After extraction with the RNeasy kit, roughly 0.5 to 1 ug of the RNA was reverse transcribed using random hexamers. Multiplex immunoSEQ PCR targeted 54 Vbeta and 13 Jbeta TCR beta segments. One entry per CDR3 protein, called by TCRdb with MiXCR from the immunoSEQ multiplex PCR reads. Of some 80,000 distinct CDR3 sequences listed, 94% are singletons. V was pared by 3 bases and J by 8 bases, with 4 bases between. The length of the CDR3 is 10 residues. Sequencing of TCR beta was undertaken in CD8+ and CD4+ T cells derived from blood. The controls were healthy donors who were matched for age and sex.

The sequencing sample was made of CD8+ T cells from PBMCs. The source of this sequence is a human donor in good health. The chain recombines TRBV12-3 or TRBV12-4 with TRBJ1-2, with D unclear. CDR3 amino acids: CASSFGGYTF. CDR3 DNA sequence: TGTGCCAGCAGTTTCGGGGGCTACACCTTC.